A selection of T cell receptor beta chains follows, all from one sample in a study of cytotoxic CD8 clonotypes in ibrutinib-treated CLL. Libraries were prepared by immunoSEQ multiplex PCR; TCRdb keeps only in-frame clonotypes and omits some of them. The sample carries around 70,000 clones, under 70% recorded once. Specimen: PBMCs, collected after 12 months of ibrutinib treatment. These receptors were collected from a human donor with chronic lymphocytic leukemia. Each CDR3 is given without its conserved first and last residue. Each record gives: V gene, clone size, J gene, CDR3 protein. Expanded clones get a size class; other rows say once, few or many, or leave the size out.

>TRBV5-6|.|TRBJ2-2
ASTYGWANTGELF
>TRBV6-1|.|TRBJ1-5
ASSERRGASINQPQH
>TRBV30|few|TRBJ1-1
AWGEQGSTEAF
>TRBV10-3|.|TRBJ2-3
AISESSEDTQY
>TRBV30|.|TRBJ2-7
AWSVGGEQY
>TRBV6-1|.|TRBJ2-7
ASSRDYSYEQY
>TRBV7-9|.|TRBJ2-1
ASSLVLPGGQEQF
>TRBV2|.|TRBJ2-1
ASTGGGQSSYNEQF
>TRBV30|.|TRBJ1-1
AWRAGALRVGTEAF
>TRBV5-1|.|TRBJ2-3
ASSLEGTPTDTQY
>TRBV30|.|TRBJ2-7
AWSKTVRAPSYEQY
>TRBV5-4|.|TRBJ1-1
ASSLAQGQREAF
>TRBV2|few|TRBJ1-6
ASTFGSSYNSPLH
>TRBV5-1|.|TRBJ1-2
ASSLAFGGRADLENYGYT
>TRBV11-2|.|TRBJ2-3
ASSLESTSTDTQY
>TRBV6-6|.|TRBJ1-2
ASSYRGTNYGYT
>TRBV12-5|.|TRBJ2-7
ASRHWDRGYEQY
>TRBV6-1|.|TRBJ1-2
ASSERSYGYT
>TRBV6-4|.|TRBJ2-5
ASSDETPEWAVRYQY
>TRBV27|.|TRBJ1-6
ASSLRGGTGNSPLH
>TRBV7-2|.|TRBJ2-5
ASSLAAFRGDWWQETQY
>TRBV5-1|.|TRBJ2-7
ASSLVWAPRTYEQY
>TRBV11-2|.|TRBJ2-2
ASSGQGTGELF
>TRBV6-5|.|TRBJ2-4
ASRRDSKAKNIQY
>TRBV27|.|TRBJ2-5
ASSLWPETSWQETQY
>TRBV7-8|.|TRBJ1-2
ASSADAGGYGYT
>TRBV30|few|TRBJ1-5
AWSVGRNQPQH
>TRBV28|.|TRBJ1-3
ASSPPGTAGNTIY
>TRBV5-5|.|TRBJ1-5
ASSPRDSNQPQH
>TRBV7-2|.|TRBJ2-1
ASRSAGTLYNEQF
>TRBV20-1|.|TRBJ1-2
SARSSAGYT
>TRBV7-9|.|TRBJ2-7
ASSLVDRGLEQY
>TRBV5-6|.|TRBJ2-1
ASSLAVGTTYNEQF
>TRBV28|.|TRBJ1-6
ASRAKGGSPLH
>TRBV7-9|once|TRBJ2-3
ASSARRGDTQY
>TRBV10-2|.|TRBJ2-7
ASSESKTRADEQY
>TRBV7-2|once|TRBJ1-2
ASSLGLTREYGYT
>TRBV15|.|TRBJ1-2
ATSREKAQGYGYT
>TRBV7-2|.|TRBJ1-2
ASSSLQGAGYGYT
>TRBV7-8|.|TRBJ2-3
ASSFTSSVGNTQY
>TRBV4-3|.|TRBJ2-2
ASSQEGQGRSGELF
>TRBV2|few|TRBJ2-4
ASGENIQY
>TRBV5-1|.|TRBJ2-2
ASSLGRGGELF